A selection of T cell receptor beta chains follows, all from one sample in a study of regulatory T cells in long-lasting Graves disease. TCRdb used MiXCR to reprocess the multiplex PCR reads, holding one entry per CDR3 protein. Found here are 500,000 to 700,000 distinct CDR3 sequences, 25% to 30% of them singletons; the top ten hold roughly 41%. The starting material was peripheral blood mononuclear cells (PBMCs), obtained when the disease was refractory, from a patient treated with antithyroid drugs. These receptors all stem from a female donor with Graves disease. CDR3s include the opening cysteine and the closing phenylalanine or tryptophan. A D gene is named only where the DNA matches it firmly. For some rows the clone size is stated as once, few or many, or as a class when expanded; others skip it.

D gene,V gene,clone size,J gene,CDR3 protein,CDR3 DNA
TRBD2,TRBV2,-,TRBJ2-4,CASSEAAGGVGIQYF,TGTGCCAGCAGTGAAGCCGCGGGAGGCGTGGGCATTCAGTACTTC
TRBD1,TRBV5-1,-,TRBJ2-3,CASSPQGQGDTQYF,TGCGCCAGCAGCCCGCAGGGACAGGGTGATACGCAGTATTTT
TRBD1,TRBV6-2/TRBV6-3,-,TRBJ1-5,CASSWTGGWDQPQHF,TGTGCCAGCAGTTGGACAGGGGGGTGGGATCAGCCCCAGCATTTT
TRBD2,TRBV20-1,few,TRBJ2-7,CSATGLAGESEQYF,TGCAGTGCTACCGGACTAGCGGGAGAGAGCGAGCAGTACTTC
TRBD1,TRBV28,many,TRBJ1-2,CASSTPDRVNYGYTF,TGTGCCAGCAGCACCCCGGACAGGGTAAACTATGGCTACACCTTC
-,TRBV5-4,once,TRBJ2-7,CASSLEASVPYEQYF,TGTGCCAGCAGCTTGGAGGCTAGCGTACCCTACGAGCAGTACTTC
-,TRBV20-1,few,TRBJ1-5,CSARDWGGSGNQPQHF,TGCAGTGCTAGAGATTGGGGGGGGAGCGGCAATCAGCCCCAGCATTTT
-,TRBV28,-,TRBJ2-7,CASSRGRSLDEQYF,TGTGCCAGCAGTAGGGGACGGTCCCTGGACGAGCAGTACTTC
-,TRBV6-1,-,TRBJ1-1,CASSRDPAGLAFF,TGTGCCAGCAGTAGGGACCCAGCGGGATTGGCTTTCTTT
-,TRBV28,few,TRBJ1-5,CASSFLGQGQPQHF,TGTGCCAGCAGTTTTTTGGGGCAGGGGCAGCCCCAGCATTTT
-,TRBV7-9,once,TRBJ1-4,CASSTTGLNEKLFF,TGTGCCAGCAGCACGACAGGCCTCAATGAAAAACTGTTTTTT
-,TRBV5-4,-,TRBJ2-7,CASSLVATSYEQYF,TGTGCCAGCAGCTTGGTGGCCACCAGCTACGAGCAGTACTTC
TRBD1,TRBV7-9,few,TRBJ1-2,CASIPTGMGYGYTF,TGTGCCAGCATCCCGACAGGGATGGGGTATGGCTACACCTTC
TRBD1,TRBV30,-,TRBJ2-6,CAWSREQGVGANVLTF,TGTGCCTGGAGTAGGGAACAGGGGGTCGGGGCCAACGTCCTGACTTTC
TRBD1,TRBV28,few,TRBJ1-1,CASSLSHRGREAFF,TGTGCCAGCAGTTTATCTCACAGGGGGCGGGAAGCTTTCTTT
TRBD1,TRBV20-1,few,TRBJ1-5,CSAVGQGGNQPQHF,TGCAGTGCTGTCGGACAGGGCGGCAATCAGCCCCAGCATTTT
-,TRBV28,-,TRBJ1-5,CASTPTPAQPQHF,TGTGCCAGCACTCCCACCCCGGCTCAGCCCCAGCATTTT
TRBD2,TRBV3-1,few,TRBJ2-7,CASSQAALAGASEQYF,TGTGCCAGCAGCCAGGCTGCTTTAGCGGGAGCATCCGAGCAGTACTTC
TRBD2,TRBV7-3,-,TRBJ2-7,CASSLQAGREQYF,TGTGCCAGCAGCTTACAAGCGGGAAGGGAGCAGTACTTC
-,TRBV19,few,TRBJ1-2,CASSINAPVRQTTYGYTF,TGTGCCAGTAGTATTAACGCCCCGGTCCGACAGACTACCTATGGCTACACCTTC
-,TRBV6-5,many,TRBJ2-6,CASSYSSGANVLTF,TGTGCCAGCAGTTACAGCTCTGGGGCCAACGTCCTGACTTTC
TRBD2,TRBV20-1,once,TRBJ2-7,CSARKAVSGIYEQYF,TGCAGTGCTAGGAAAGCGGTTAGCGGGATCTACGAGCAGTACTTC